This T cell receptor (beta chain) comes out of a study of graft-versus-host responses after intestinal transplantation. Study details: After anti-thymocyte globulin induction, recipients took tacrolimus and steroids for 3 to 4 years.

Assay used: immunoSEQ multiplex PCR; TCRdb lists only in-frame clones, some missing. The sample lists 40,000 or so clones, 80% to 85% occurring once. This clone has just a few counts. The V gene end was trimmed by 4 bases and the J gene end by 10 bases; junction bases not matched to a gene: 3. CDR1 SGHRS and CDR2 YFSETQ come from the germline V gene. CDR3 length: 13 amino acids. Sample: PBMCs, taken about 1,000 days after transplant. V and J are TRBV5-1 and TRBJ1-6; TRBD1 matches 9 bases. The sequence derives from a human patient who received an intestinal transplant, so some T cells may come from the graft donor. In DNA form, the CDR3 reads TGCGCCAGCAGCCGGACAGGGGCATCACCCCTCCACTTT. Protein product: CASSRTGASPLHF.